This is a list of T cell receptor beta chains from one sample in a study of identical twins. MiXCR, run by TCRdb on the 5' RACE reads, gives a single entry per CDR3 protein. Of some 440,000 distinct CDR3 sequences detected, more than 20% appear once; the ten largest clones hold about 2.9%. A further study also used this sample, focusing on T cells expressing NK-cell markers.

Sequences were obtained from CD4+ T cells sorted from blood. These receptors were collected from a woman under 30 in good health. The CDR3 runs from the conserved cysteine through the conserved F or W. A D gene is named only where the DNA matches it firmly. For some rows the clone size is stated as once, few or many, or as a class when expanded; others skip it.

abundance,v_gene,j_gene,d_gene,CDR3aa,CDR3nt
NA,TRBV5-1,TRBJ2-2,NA,CASSVPGYSGNTGELFF,TGCGCCAGCAGCGTACCAGGGTACAGCGGGAACACCGGGGAGCTGTTTTTT
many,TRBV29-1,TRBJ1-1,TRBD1,CSAGQRDEAFF,TGCAGCGCGGGACAGCGAGATGAAGCTTTCTTT
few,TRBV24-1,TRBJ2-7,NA,CATSTADRAYEQYF,TGTGCCACCTCCACTGCGGACCGAGCCTACGAGCAGTACTTC
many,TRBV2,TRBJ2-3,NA,CASSHTDTQYF,TGTGCCAGCAGCCACACAGATACGCAGTATTTT
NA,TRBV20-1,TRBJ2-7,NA,CSARSGEFNEQYF,TGCAGTGCTAGATCGGGGGAGTTCAACGAGCAGTACTTC
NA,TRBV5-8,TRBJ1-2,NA,CASSRSRTVNYGYTF,TGTGCCAGCAGCCGATCCCGAACAGTTAACTATGGCTACACCTTC
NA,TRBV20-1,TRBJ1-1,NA,CSASRRWGTEAFF,TGCAGTGCTAGTAGACGGTGGGGCACTGAAGCTTTCTTT
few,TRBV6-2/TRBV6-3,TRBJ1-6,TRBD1,CASRTQRQGSSPLHF,TGTGCCAGCAGGACCCAACGACAGGGTTCCTCACCCCTCCACTTT
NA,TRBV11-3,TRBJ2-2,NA,CASSLVSVGELFF,TGTGCCAGCAGCCTCGTTTCGGTAGGGGAGCTGTTTTTT
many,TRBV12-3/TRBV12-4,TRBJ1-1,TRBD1,CASSLSGGNTEAFF,TGTGCCAGCAGTTTATCAGGGGGCAACACTGAAGCTTTCTTT
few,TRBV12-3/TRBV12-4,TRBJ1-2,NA,CASSRRRANYGYTF,TGTGCCAGCAGTCGACGGAGAGCTAACTATGGCTACACCTTC
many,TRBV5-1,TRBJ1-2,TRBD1,CASSLGAHGQGSYGYTF,TGCGCCAGCAGCTTGGGCGCCCATGGACAGGGTAGTTATGGCTACACCTTC